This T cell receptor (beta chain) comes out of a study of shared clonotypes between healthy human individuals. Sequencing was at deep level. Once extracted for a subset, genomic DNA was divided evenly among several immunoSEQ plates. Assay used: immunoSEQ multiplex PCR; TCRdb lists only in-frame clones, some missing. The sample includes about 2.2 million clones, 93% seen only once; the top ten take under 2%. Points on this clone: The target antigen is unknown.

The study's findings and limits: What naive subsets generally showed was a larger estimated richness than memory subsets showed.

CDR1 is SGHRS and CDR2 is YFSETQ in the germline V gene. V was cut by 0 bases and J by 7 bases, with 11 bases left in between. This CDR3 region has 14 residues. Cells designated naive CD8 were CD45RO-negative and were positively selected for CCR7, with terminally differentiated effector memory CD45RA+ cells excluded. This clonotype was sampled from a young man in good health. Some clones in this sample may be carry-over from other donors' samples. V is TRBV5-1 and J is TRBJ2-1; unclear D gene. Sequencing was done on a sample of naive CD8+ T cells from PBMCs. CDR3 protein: CASSLEYWGNEQFF. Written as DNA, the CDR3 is TGCGCCAGCAGCTTGGAATATTGGGGTAATGAGCAGTTCTTC.